Listed here are 32 T cell receptor beta chains from one sample, sequenced in a study of T cells in Graves' hyperthyroidism and ophthalmopathy. The CDR3 regions of TCR beta were amplified from RNA transcripts. The study used the HTBI primer set for a first-round RT-PCR of the TCR CDR3. TCRdb recomputed calls from the multiplex PCR reads with MiXCR, one row per CDR3 protein. Found here are hundreds of thousands of distinct CDR3 sequences, around 21% of them singletons; the top ten hold 34%. Sequencing was done on a sample of blood. The receptor set was obtained from a man aged 25 to 40 with Graves' ophthalmopathy.

V gene TRBV28 combines with J gene TRBJ2-3, with a weak D call TRBD2 (7 bases). Germline-derived CDR1 and CDR2 are MDHEN and SYDVKM. With 6 bases removed from V and 7 bases from J, the gap between germline ends came to 35 bases. The CDR3 extends over 20 amino acids. The CDR3 sequence: CASSSIRGDSGAGTMNTQYF. The CDR3 DNA follows: TGTGCCAGCAGCTCAATTAGGGGGGACTCCGGAGCGGGAACCATGAATACGCAGTATTTT.

This clonotype was observed many times. V is TRBV20-1 and J is TRBJ2-3; the D gene is possibly TRBD2 (5 bases). The CDR3 runs 13 residues. The germline V gene has CDR1 DFQATT and CDR2 SNEGSKA (reference sequence). V lost 1 base and J lost 3, with 8 bases in between. CDR3 sequence: CSARGRGTDTQYF. DNA for the CDR3: TGCAGTGCTAGAGGTCGCGGGACAGATACGCAGTATTTT.

This clonotype was seen more than once but under ten times. The chain combines TRBV20-1 with TRBJ2-2; possibly TRBD2 for D (5 bases). This CDR3 comprises 14 residues. CDR1 is DFQATT and CDR2 is SNEGSKA in the germline V gene (reference sequence). Trimming took off 3 bases at V and 2 bases at J, with 10 bases between the two ends. As DNA, the CDR3 is TGCAGTGCTAGTAAACTAGATAACACCGGGGAGCTGTTTTTT. This encodes CSASKLDNTGELFF.

This clonotype was counted between two and nine times. The chain employs TRBV12-3 or TRBV12-4 and TRBJ1-5; no clear D gene. CDR3 length: 14 residues. Between the trimmed V and J ends, which lost 2 bases and 6 bases, there was a span of 11 bases. DNA of the CDR3: TGTGCCAGCAGTTTAAGGTATTGGGGTCAGCCCCAGCATTTT. This translates into CASSLRYWGQPQHF.

The rearrangement uses TRBV30 and TRBJ2-7; D call uncertain. Between the trimmed V and J ends, which lost 2 bases and 2 bases, there was a span of 13 bases. The CDR3 consists of 14 residues. Germline CDR1 and CDR2: GTSNPN and SVGIG (reference sequence). The CDR3 coding sequence is TGTGCCTGGAGTAGTGCCCTGGCCACCTACGAGCAGTACTTC. Protein sequence: CAWSSALATYEQYF.

The V call is TRBV5-4, the J call TRBJ2-1; a possible D gene is TRBD1 (5 bases). Germline V gives CDR1 SGHNT, CDR2 YYREEE (reference sequence). Trimming removed 6 bases at V and 7 bases at J, with 20 bases between. This CDR3 region has 15 residues. The CDR3 region has the DNA TGTGCCAGCACCCACACAGGCGGCGGCGAGAATGAGCAGTTCTTC. Translation: CASTHTGGGENEQFF.

The chain joins TRBV6-1 to TRBJ2-3; 9 nucleotides agree with TRBD2. The CDR3 runs to 17 residues. V lost 4 bases, J lost 4 bases, and 12 bases stayed unmatched. Per germline, CDR1 MNHNS and CDR2 SASEGT. CDR3: CASSGTLAGERADTQYF. In DNA form, the CDR3 reads TGTGCCAGCAGTGGCACCTTAGCGGGAGAAAGGGCAGATACGCAGTATTTT.

The chain combines TRBV5-5 with TRBJ2-5, with 10 bases that match TRBD1. Trimming cost V 4 bases and J 3 bases; bases outside gene matches: 6. From germline, CDR1 is SGHKS and CDR2 YYEKEE (reference sequence). CDR3 length equals 15 residues. CDR3 DNA: TGTGCCAGCAGCCCCGGGACAGGGGAAAAAGAGACCCAGTACTTC. Its translation is CASSPGTGEKETQYF.

This clonotype was found many times. The V gene is TRBV3-1, the J gene TRBJ2-7, with 8 bases aligning to TRBD2. CDR1 is LGHDT and CDR2 is YNNKEL in the germline V gene (reference sequence). This CDR3 contains 14 residues. After removal of 1 base from V and 6 bases from J, the junction contained 5 bases not matched to a gene. This CDR3 reads CASSQGTSSIEQYF. In DNA form, the CDR3 reads TGTGCCAGCAGCCAAGGGACTAGCTCCATCGAGCAGTACTTC.

The table lists this clonotype with many counts. This chain uses TRBV11-2 with TRBJ2-1; no firm D call. Per the germline V gene, CDR1 is SGHAT and CDR2 is FQNNGV. The CDR3 extends over 14 amino acids. Trimming removed 0 bases from V and 8 bases from J, with 11 bases in between. CDR3 in amino acids: CASSLDNFMDEQFF. CDR3 nucleotide sequence: TGTGCCAGCAGCTTAGATAACTTTATGGATGAGCAGTTCTTC.

This clonotype has just a few counts. J is TRBJ2-7 and V is TRBV27, with a weak D call TRBD2 (6 bases). Germline V gene sequence: CDR1 MNHEY, CDR2 SMNVEV (reference sequence). CDR3 length equals 15 residues. The V end was cut by 2 bases, the J end by 2 bases, with 13 bases between. CDR3 in DNA: TGTGCCAGCAGTTTAGACGCAGGCGGGGCCTACGAGCAGTACTTC. Protein: CASSLDAGGAYEQYF.

V is TRBV5-1 and J is TRBJ2-7; TRBD1 might be the D (5 bases). Trimming shortened V by 0 bases and J by 5 bases, and 12 bases separated the two germline ends. CDR3 size: 14 residues. Looked up from germline, CDR1 is SGHRS and CDR2 is YFSETQ. The CDR3: CASSLASGIHEQYF. Here the CDR3 DNA reads TGCGCCAGCAGCTTGGCCTCAGGGATACACGAGCAGTACTTC.

This clonotype was observed many times. This rearrangement joins TRBV14 to TRBJ1-2, with TRBD1 matching over 7 bases. J gave up 4 bases and V 4 bases, and 6 bases lay outside the gene matches. Germline CDR1 reads SGHDN; CDR2 reads FVKESK. The CDR3 is 14 residues long. CDR3 DNA: TGTGCCAGCAGCCCAGGGACAGTAGGCTATGGCTACACCTTC. It codes for CASSPGTVGYGYTF.

The CDR3 is CAISETGKNEGETGELFF. In DNA form, the CDR3 reads TGTGCCATCAGTGAGACAGGGAAGAACGAAGGTGAGACCGGGGAGCTGTTTTTT. The rearrangement joins TRBV10-3 to TRBJ2-2, with D possibly TRBD1 on 6 matching bases. Germline V gives CDR1 ENHRY, CDR2 SYGVKD. The CDR3 sequence is 18 residues long. With 2 bases removed from V and 5 bases from J, the gap between germline ends came to 21 bases.

A remark on this clonotype: A read error may explain this, as a much larger clone is one base away. The V gene is TRBV7-2, the J gene TRBJ2-1, with D uncertain. This CDR3 is built from 14 residues. Germline-derived CDR1 and CDR2 are SGHTA and FQGNSA. The DNA of the CDR3 is TGTGCCAGCAGCTTCACCTACCCCGGCAATGAGCAGCTCTTC. Protein sequence: CASSFTYPGNEQLF.

This clonotype came up once. The chain is built from TRBV19 and TRBJ2-1; 12 nucleotides agree with TRBD2. Germline V CDR1 and CDR2: LNHDA, SQIVND (reference sequence). The CDR3 has 18 residues. The trim removed 4 bases at V and 10 bases at J, leaving 17 bases unmatched. CDR3 DNA sequence: TGTGCCAGTAGTAAGTTTCTAGCGGGAGGGCCAAATATAGTCGAGCAGTTCTTC. It yields the protein CASSKFLAGGPNIVEQFF.

The chain joins TRBV29-1 to TRBJ2-1; the D call may be TRBD1 or TRBD2 (6 bases each). The germline V and J ends were trimmed by 0 bases and 0 bases, with 12 bases remaining between them. This CDR3 has 16 residues. Germline lookup yields CDR1 SQVTM and CDR2 ANQGSEA. Here the CDR3 DNA reads TGCAGCGTTGAAGATCACGGGGGCTACTCCTACAATGAGCAGTTCTTC. It codes for CSVEDHGGYSYNEQFF.

This clonotype came up a few times. This chain links TRBV14 with TRBJ2-1, with D unclear. This CDR3 contains 15 residues. The germline CDR1 and CDR2 sequences are SGHDN and FVKESK. Trimming shortened V by 2 bases and J by 8 bases, and 16 bases separated the two germline ends. CDR3 DNA sequence: TGTGCCAGCAGCCAACAAGGGCCCCAGACCCATGAGCAGTTCTTC. The encoded protein is CASSQQGPQTHEQFF. Full variable domain (missing parts from reference TRBV14 and TRBJ2-1): EAGVTQFPSHSVIEKGQTVTLRCDPISGHDNLYWYRRVMGKEIKFLLHFVKESKQDESGMPNNRFLAERTGGTYSTLKVQPAELEDSGVYFCASSQQGPQTHEQFFGPGTRLTVL.

J is TRBJ2-7 and V is TRBV28, with 7 bases matching TRBD1. The germline V gene has CDR1 MDHEN and CDR2 SYDVKM. The CDR3 runs to 16 residues. After removal of 7 bases from V and 5 bases from J, the junction contained 17 bases not matched to a gene. This CDR3 is CASKPTLLTGTHEQYF. In DNA form, the CDR3 reads TGTGCCAGCAAGCCGACGTTGCTGACAGGGACCCACGAGCAGTACTTC.

The chain carries TRBV19 and TRBJ1-6, with D possibly being TRBD1 (6 bases). Per the germline V gene, CDR1 is LNHDA and CDR2 is SQIVND (reference sequence). The CDR3 length is 14 residues. The ends were cut back, 8 bases at V and 9 bases at J, with 17 bases in the middle. CDR3 protein: CASRTGTRRSPLHF. The CDR3 DNA follows: TGTGCCAGTCGAACCGGGACACGGCGTTCACCCCTCCACTTT. The full variable domain, rest sourced from reference TRBV19 and TRBJ1-6, is DGGITQSPKYLFRKEGQNVTLSCEQNLNHDAMYWYRQDPGQGLRLIYYSQIVNDFQKGDIAEGYSVSREKKESFPLTVTSAQKNPTAFYLCASRTGTRRSPLHFGNGTRLTVT.

J is TRBJ2-1 and V is TRBV19, with D perhaps TRBD1 (6 bases). Trimming left V 3 bases short and J 4 bases short, with 13 bases between. The V gene's germline CDR1 is LNHDA and CDR2 SQIVND (reference sequence). The CDR3 extends over 15 amino acids. This chain's CDR3 is CASSMGGGTYNEQFF. In DNA form, the CDR3 reads TGTGCCAGTAGTATGGGTGGGGGCACGTACAATGAGCAGTTCTTC.

Of note for this clonotype: A read error may explain this, as a much larger clone is one base away. The CDR3 nucleotides read TGCAGTGCCAAGACAGGGGGAGAGACCCAGTACTTC. It yields the protein CSAKTGGETQYF. The chain is built from TRBV20-1 and TRBJ2-5; 9 positions agree with TRBD1. Germline lookup yields CDR1 DFQATT and CDR2 SNEGSKA (reference sequence). Trimming cost V 6 bases and J 4 bases; bases outside gene matches: 3. CDR3 size: 12 residues.

The chain employs TRBV29-1 and TRBJ1-3; TRBD1 is a possible D gene (5 bases). V was trimmed by 6 bases and J by 7 bases, leaving 16 bases between them. CDR1 and CDR2 from the germline V gene are SQVTM and ANQGSEA. This CDR3 spans 13 amino acids. In DNA form, the CDR3 reads TGCAGCGTGGCGACAGTTCTGGGGAACACCATATATTTT. It is translated as CSVATVLGNTIYF. Together with reference TRBV29-1 and TRBJ1-3, the CDR3 gives the full variable domain: SAVISQKPSRDICQRGTSLTIQCQVDSQVTMMFWYRQQPGQSLTLIATANQGSEATYESGFVIDKFPISRPNLTFSTLTVSNMSPEDSSIYLCSVATVLGNTIYFGEGSWLTVV.

The J gene is TRBJ2-1, the V gene TRBV4-3, with 7 bases aligning to TRBD2. With 0 bases clipped from V and 6 bases from J, the junction kept 5 bases outside the gene matches. CDR1 and CDR2 from the germline V gene are LGHNA and YSLEER. The CDR3 is 15 residues long. The CDR3 protein is CASSQEATSANEQFF. The DNA for the CDR3 is TGCGCCAGCAGCCAAGAGGCAACTAGCGCCAATGAGCAGTTCTTC.

This chain joins TRBV4-1 and TRBJ1-2, with D maybe TRBD1 (5 bases). CDR1 and CDR2 (germline): MGHRA, YSYEKL. V was cut by 1 base and J by 0 bases, with 9 bases left in between. This CDR3 has 15 residues. CDR3 protein: CASSQGTPTNYGYTF. The CDR3 DNA is TGCGCCAGCAGCCAAGGGACACCAACTAACTATGGCTACACCTTC.

This clonotype was counted only a few times. The rearrangement links TRBV28 to TRBJ2-2, with D tentatively TRBD2 (5 bases). Germline values: CDR1 MDHEN, CDR2 SYDVKM. V was clipped by 3 bases and J by 7 bases, with 12 bases between them. CDR3 size: 14 residues. Here the CDR3 reads CASSFFEGIGELFF. CDR3 in DNA: TGTGCCAGCAGTTTTTTCGAGGGAATCGGGGAGCTGTTTTTT. Full variable domain (rest looked up from reference TRBV28 and TRBJ2-2): DVKVTQSSRYLVKRTGEKVFLECVQDMDHENMFWYRQDPGLGLRLIYFSYDVKMKEKGDIPEGYSVSREKKERFSLILESASTNQTSMYLCASSFFEGIGELFFGEGSRLTVL.

Concerning this clonotype: One end of the junction varies from germline; a read error may be responsible. The rearrangement joins TRBV5-1 to TRBJ1-1; 7 positions match TRBD1. CDR1 and CDR2 (germline): SGHRS, YFSETQ. CDR3 size: 14 residues. CDR3 sequence: CASSFQQGNTETFF. Written as DNA, the CDR3 is TGCGCCAGCAGCTTCCAACAGGGGAACACTGAAACTTTCTTT. The full variable domain, with the rest looked up from reference TRBV5-1 and TRBJ1-1, is KAGVTQTPRYLIKTRGQQVTLSCSPISGHRSVSWYQQTPGQGLQFLFEYFSETQRNKGNFPGRFSGRQFSNSRSEMNVSTLELGDSALYLCASSFQQGNTETFFGQGTRLTVV.

This clonotype was seen ten or more times. The rearrangement joins TRBV18 to TRBJ1-4, with D unresolved. This CDR3 region has 16 residues. V was clipped by 4 bases and J by 3 bases, with 15 bases between them. Germline V gene sequence: CDR1 KGHSH, CDR2 LQKENI. The CDR3 sequence is CASSLNRRVANEKLFF. CDR3 nucleotides: TGTGCCAGCTCACTCAACCGGCGGGTAGCTAATGAAAAACTGTTTTTT.

The V gene is TRBV28, the J gene TRBJ1-1; 9 bases fit TRBD1. This CDR3 is 16 amino acids long. V lost 6 bases to trimming and J lost 1 base; unmatched junction nucleotides: 9. Germline V gives CDR1 MDHEN, CDR2 SYDVKM. The CDR3 DNA follows: TGTGCCAGCAGAAGGGGGGACAGGGCAGGGAACACTGAAGCTTTCTTT. Amino acid sequence: CASRRGDRAGNTEAFF.

This clonotype was seen at least ten times. The chain combines TRBV2 with TRBJ1-1, with D possibly being TRBD1 (5 bases). Germline assignment: CDR1 SNHLY and CDR2 FYNNEI. This CDR3 is built from 12 residues. V was cut by 8 bases and J by 2 bases, with 9 bases left in between. CDR3 nucleotide sequence: TGTGCCAGCCGGGACCCAAACACTGAAGCTTTCTTT. This encodes CASRDPNTEAFF.

Turning to this clonotype: The germline gene is not matched at one end of the junction; a read error may be the cause. This rearrangement joins TRBV19 to TRBJ1-5; a possible D gene is TRBD1 (5 bases). This CDR3 is 15 amino acids long. CDR1 is LNHDA and CDR2 is SQIVND in the germline V gene (reference sequence). The CDR3: CASGIKAGVGRPQHF. As DNA, the CDR3 is TGTGCCAGTGGTATCAAGGCGGGGGTCGGGCGGCCCCAGCATTTT.

The gene calls are TRBV6-1 and TRBJ1-5; D is possibly TRBD1 (5 bases). The CDR3 covers 15 residues. The ends were cut back, 8 bases at V and 2 bases at J, with 16 bases in the middle. The V gene's germline CDR1 is MNHNS and CDR2 SASEGT. CDR3 coding DNA: TGTGCCAGCGTAGCCACAGGTATGGGCAATCAGCCCCAGCATTTT. Protein product: CASVATGMGNQPQHF.